The clone carrying this TCR beta chain was recorded once. Looked up from germline, CDR1 is SGHNT and CDR2 is YYREEE (reference sequence). The CDR3 runs 14 residues. The V gene lost 2 bases and the J gene lost 6 bases, with 13 bases spanning the gap. HTBI primers from iRepertoire and Arm-PCR of CDR3 regions yielded the TCR beta libraries. TCRdb redid the calling of the multiplex PCR reads with MiXCR, one entry per CDR3 protein. This repertoire shows approximately 480,000 distinct CDR3 sequences, around 15% found once; its top ten account for more than 10%. The data originate from a study of regulatory T cells in long-lasting Graves disease. As for time point: newly diagnosed GD, antithyroid drugs for less than 3 months. From PBMCs, RNA was extracted and then used to make the TCR library. The same sample was also used in a study of T cells in Graves' hyperthyroidism and ophthalmopathy.

The starting material was peripheral blood mononuclear cells (PBMCs), obtained at new diagnosis, from a patient treated with antithyroid drugs. This chain uses TRBV5-4 with TRBJ2-3; no firm D call. The receptor comes from a man between 40 and 49 years old with Graves disease. CDR3 sequence: CASSLVSFRDTQYF. In nucleotides, the CDR3 is TGTGCCAGCAGCTTAGTTTCGTTTCGCGATACGCAGTATTTT. The full variable domain, with the rest looked up from reference TRBV5-4 and TRBJ2-3, is ETGVTQSPTHLIKTRGQQVTLRCSSQSGHNTVSWYQQALGQGPQFIFQYYREEENGRGNFPPRFSGLQFPNYSSELNVNALELDDSALYLCASSLVSFRDTQYFGPGTRLTVL.